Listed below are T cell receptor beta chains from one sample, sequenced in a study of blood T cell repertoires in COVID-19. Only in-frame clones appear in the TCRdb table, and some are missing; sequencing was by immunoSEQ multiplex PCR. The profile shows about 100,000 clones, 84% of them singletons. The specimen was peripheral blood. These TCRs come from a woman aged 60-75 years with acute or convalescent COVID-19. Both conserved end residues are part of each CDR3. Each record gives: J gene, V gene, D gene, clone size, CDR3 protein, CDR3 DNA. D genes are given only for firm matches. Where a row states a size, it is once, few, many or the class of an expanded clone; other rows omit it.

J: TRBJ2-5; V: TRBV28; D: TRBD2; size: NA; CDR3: CASSFRSGGYQETQYF; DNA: TGTGCCAGCAGTTTCCGTAGCGGGGGGTACCAAGAGACCCAGTACTTC
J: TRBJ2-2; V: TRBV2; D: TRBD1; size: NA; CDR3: CASKGQPNTGELFF; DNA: TGTGCCAGCAAGGGACAGCCGAACACCGGGGAGCTGTTTTTT
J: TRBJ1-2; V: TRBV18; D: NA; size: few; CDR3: CASLTVLGGANYGYTF; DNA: TGTGCCAGCCTAACGGTCCTTGGGGGCGCAAACTATGGCTACACCTTC
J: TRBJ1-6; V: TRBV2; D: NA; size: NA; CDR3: CASSEGWGNSPLHF; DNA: TGTGCCAGCAGTGAGGGTTGGGGCAATTCACCCCTCCACTTT
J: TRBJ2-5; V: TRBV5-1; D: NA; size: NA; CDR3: CASSLSALQETQYF; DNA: TGCGCCAGCAGCTTGAGCGCACTACAAGAGACCCAGTACTTC
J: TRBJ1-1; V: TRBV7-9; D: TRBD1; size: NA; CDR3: CASSRGTGVLRNTEAFF; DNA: TGTGCCAGCAGCCGAGGGACAGGGGTGTTAAGGAACACTGAAGCTTTCTTT
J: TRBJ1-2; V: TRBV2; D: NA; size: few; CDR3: CATSQERGYTF; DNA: TGTGCCACCTCTCAGGAACGGGGCTACACCTTC
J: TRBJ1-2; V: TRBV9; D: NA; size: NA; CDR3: CASSVVSGIWDGYTF; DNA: TGTGCCAGCAGCGTAGTGTCAGGGATTTGGGATGGCTACACCTTC
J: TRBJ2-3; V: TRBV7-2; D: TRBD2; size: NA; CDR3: CASSLSSGGNRGTQYF; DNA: TGTGCCAGCAGCCTATCTAGCGGGGGGAACCGGGGTACGCAGTATTTT
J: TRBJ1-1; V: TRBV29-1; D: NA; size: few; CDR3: CSVVQADLNTEAFF; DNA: TGCAGCGTTGTGCAGGCGGACTTGAACACTGAAGCTTTCTTT
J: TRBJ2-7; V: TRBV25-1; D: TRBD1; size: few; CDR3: CASSLGQGPYEQYF; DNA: TGTGCCAGCAGTCTGGGACAGGGACCCTACGAGCAGTACTTC
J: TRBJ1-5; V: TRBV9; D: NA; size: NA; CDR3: CASSSQGDHQPQHF; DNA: TGTGCCAGCAGCTCACAGGGTGACCATCAGCCCCAGCATTTT
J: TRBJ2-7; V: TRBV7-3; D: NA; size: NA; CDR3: CASSPSQGHYEQYF; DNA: TGTGCCAGCAGCCCAAGCCAGGGCCACTACGAGCAGTACTTC
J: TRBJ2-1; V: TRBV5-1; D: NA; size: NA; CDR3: CASSLEQGGGNEQFF; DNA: TGCGCCAGCAGCTTGGAACAGGGAGGGGGTAATGAGCAGTTCTTC
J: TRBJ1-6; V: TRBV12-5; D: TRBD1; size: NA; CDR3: CASAPTGAGNSPLHF; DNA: TGTGCTAGTGCACCGACAGGGGCAGGTAATTCACCCCTCCACTTT
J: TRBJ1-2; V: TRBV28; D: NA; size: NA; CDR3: CASSLTKNYGYTF; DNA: TGTGCCAGCAGTTTGACAAAGAATTATGGCTACACCTTC
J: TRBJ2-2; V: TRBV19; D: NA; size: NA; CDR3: CASSISPGANTGELFF; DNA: TGTGCCAGTAGTATATCGCCCGGGGCGAACACCGGGGAGCTGTTTTTT
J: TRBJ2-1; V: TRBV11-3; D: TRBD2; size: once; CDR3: CASSLSRGGAGEQFF; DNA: TGTGCCAGCAGCTTGAGCCGGGGGGGGGCGGGTGAGCAGTTCTTC
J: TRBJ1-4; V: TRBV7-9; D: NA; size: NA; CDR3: CASSPEIQGEKLFF; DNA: TGTGCCAGCAGCCCAGAGATCCAGGGGGAAAAACTGTTTTTT
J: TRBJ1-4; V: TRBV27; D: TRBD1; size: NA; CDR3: CASCKTGNFEKLFF; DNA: TGTGCCAGCTGCAAGACAGGGAATTTTGAAAAACTGTTTTTT
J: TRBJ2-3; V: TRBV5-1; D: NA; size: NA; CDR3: CASSPGIGRGTPSRSDTDTQYF; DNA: TGCGCCAGCAGCCCGGGTATTGGGCGGGGCACCCCCTCTAGGTCTGACACAGATACGCAGTATTTT
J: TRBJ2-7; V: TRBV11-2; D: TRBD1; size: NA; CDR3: CASSLVGQGSSYEQYF; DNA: TGTGCCAGCAGCTTAGTAGGACAGGGGAGCTCCTACGAGCAGTACTTC
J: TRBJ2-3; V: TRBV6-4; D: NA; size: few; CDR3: CASSLDTSTDTQYF; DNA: TGTGCCAGCAGTCTGGACACTTCCACAGATACGCAGTATTTT